One and the same sample provided the 17 T cell receptor beta chains below, sequenced in a study of T cell responses to AZD1222 COVID-19 vaccine. Here immunoSEQ multiplex PCR was the method, and the copy in TCRdb shows in-frame clones only, minus some. The sample shows some 130,000 clones, roughly 91% of them seen only once. The material sequenced was peripheral blood, taken 28 days after the second AZD1222 dose. These receptors all stem from an adult who received the AZD1222 COVID-19 vaccine.

Turning to this clone: The sample holds other DNA sequences that translate to the same CDR3. CDR3: CASSLGQNNEQFF. The CDR3, as DNA: TGTGCCAGCAGCCTCGGACAGAACAATGAGCAGTTCTTC. The V gene is TRBV7-2, the J gene TRBJ2-1, with D possibly TRBD1 on 6 matching bases. Deletions cut 5 bases from V and 5 bases from J, with 10 bases between. CDR1 and CDR2 from the germline V gene are SGHTA and FQGNSA. The CDR3 loop spans 13 amino acids. The full variable domain, rest sourced from reference TRBV7-2 and TRBJ2-1, is GAGVSQSPSNKVTEKGKDVELRCDPISGHTALYWYRQSLGQGLEFLIYFQGNSAPDKSGLPSDRFSAERTGGSVSTLTIQRTQQEDSAVYLCASSLGQNNEQFFGPGTRLTVL.

The chain joins TRBV25-1 to TRBJ1-6; D uncertain. Germline-derived CDR1 and CDR2 are MGHDK and SYGVNS. Trimming cost V 7 bases and J 6 bases, with 13 bases left between them. CDR3 length: 14 amino acids. The CDR3 DNA sequence: TGTGCCAGCAACCAGGCAGGCCGTAATTCACCCCTCCACTTT. Translation gives CASNQAGRNSPLHF.

The CDR3 DNA follows: TGTGCCTGGAGTCAAGGACAGGGCTATTCCTATGGCTACACCTTC. Its translation: CAWSQGQGYSYGYTF. This chain joins TRBV30 and TRBJ1-2, with 8 bases lining up with TRBD1. V lost 2 bases and J lost 4; bases outside the gene matches: 9. The CDR3 is 15 residues long. CDR1 and CDR2 from the germline V gene are GTSNPN and SVGIG (reference sequence).

The CDR3 nucleotides are TGTGCCTGGAGTGTAGGGGCCGCCGACGAGCAGTACTTC. Encoded protein: CAWSVGAADEQYF. The J gene is TRBJ2-7, the V gene TRBV30, with D possibly TRBD1 on 5 matching bases. This CDR3 contains 13 residues. Per germline, CDR1 GTSNPN and CDR2 SVGIG (reference sequence). Trimming removed 0 bases from V and 5 bases from J, with 11 bases in between.

The chain joins TRBV24-1 to TRBJ2-5; no clear D. This CDR3 has 12 amino acids. Germline CDR1 KGHDR, CDR2 SFDVKD. Deletions cut 2 bases from V and 5 bases from J, with 5 bases between. The CDR3 loop is CATSDSAETQYF. The CDR3 nucleotides read TGTGCCACCAGTGATTCGGCGGAGACCCAGTACTTC.

A remark on this clone: Other DNA sequences of this sample code for an identical CDR3. V is TRBV28 and J is TRBJ2-2; TRBD1 aligns across 8 bases. Germline V gene sequence: CDR1 MDHEN, CDR2 SYDVKM. Trimming took 1 base from V and 2 from J; bases not matched to a gene: 3. The CDR3 is 16 amino acids. This CDR3 is CASSLYRGANTGELFF. CDR3 coding DNA: TGTGCCAGCAGTTTATACAGGGGGGCCAACACCGGGGAGCTGTTTTTT.

The rearrangement uses TRBV11-3 and TRBJ2-7; the D gene is possibly TRBD1 (7 bases). This CDR3 spans 12 amino acids. The germline gives CDR1 SGHNT, CDR2 YENEEA. V lost 8 bases and J lost 7, with 15 bases in between. CDR3 sequence: CASARGSGEQYF. DNA for the CDR3: TGTGCCAGCGCCAGGGGGAGCGGGGAGCAGTACTTC.

This chain joins TRBV18 and TRBJ2-1; 9 bases map to TRBD1. The germline gives CDR1 KGHSH, CDR2 LQKENI. This CDR3 spans 15 amino acids. V was clipped by 5 bases and J by 4 bases; unmatched bases: 6. The CDR3 protein is CASSIQTGGYNEQFF. Written as DNA, the CDR3 is TGTGCCAGCTCAATCCAGACAGGGGGGTACAATGAGCAGTTCTTC.

The rearrangement uses TRBV4-2 and TRBJ1-1; 7 bases line up with TRBD1. The J segment lost 4 bases and the V segment lost 1 base, leaving 9 bases of the junction unmatched. Germline V lookup: CDR1 LGHNA, CDR2 YNFKEQ. The CDR3 totals 16 residues. The CDR3 sequence is CASSQAERDRSTEAFF. CDR3 sequence (DNA): TGTGCCAGCAGCCAAGCGGAGAGGGACAGAAGCACTGAAGCTTTCTTT.

This clone was seen once. The chain employs TRBV27 and TRBJ2-1; 10 bases agree with TRBD2. Germline V gene lookup returns CDR1 MNHEY and CDR2 SMNVEV (reference sequence). The ends lost 2 bases at V and 2 bases at J; junction bases unmatched: 3. The CDR3 loop spans 16 amino acids. CDR3: CASSLPGLATYNEQFF. CDR3 sequence (DNA): TGTGCCAGCAGTTTACCGGGACTAGCGACCTACAATGAGCAGTTCTTC.

The chain employs TRBV10-1 and TRBJ2-3; 9 bases line up with TRBD2. Trimming took 6 bases from V and 4 from J; bases not matched to a gene: 11. This CDR3 region has 16 residues. CDR1 and CDR2 from the germline V gene are WNHNN and SYGVQD (reference sequence). The CDR3, as DNA: TGCGCCAGCAGGGGAGGGGGTAGCGGGAGATCAGATACGCAGTATTTT. Its protein product is CASRGGGSGRSDTQYF.

This clone was recorded a few times. CDR3 nucleotides: TGTGCCAGCAGTGAAGCCACAGGGGGCGCAGATACGCAGTATTTT. Translated: CASSEATGGADTQYF. The chain combines TRBV6-1 with TRBJ2-3; 9 nucleotides match TRBD1. Germline values: CDR1 MNHNS, CDR2 SASEGT. The CDR3 loop spans 15 amino acids. J lost 4 bases, V lost 0 bases, and 2 bases had no gene match.

The chain employs TRBV27 and TRBJ2-2, with 11 nucleotides matching TRBD1. This CDR3 contains 14 residues. V lost 3 bases, J lost 6 bases, and 0 bases stayed unmatched. Looked up from germline, CDR1 is MNHEY and CDR2 is SMNVEV (reference sequence). This chain's CDR3 is CASSLGQGAGELFF. The CDR3, as DNA: TGTGCCAGCAGTTTGGGACAGGGGGCCGGGGAGCTGTTTTTT.

V usage is TRBV2 and J usage is TRBJ2-7, with 11 bases lining up with TRBD2. J was trimmed by 2 bases and V by 11 bases; bases with no gene match: 5. Germline CDR1 reads SNHLY; CDR2 reads FYNNEI. The CDR3 totals 13 residues. The CDR3 nucleotides are TGTGCCGGGGGGGGACTAGCGGCCTACGAGCAGTACTTC. Amino acid sequence: CAGGGLAAYEQYF.

The chain links TRBV10-3 to TRBJ2-5, with D hard to call. This CDR3 has 16 amino acids. The germline V and J ends were trimmed by 0 bases and 2 bases, with 13 bases remaining between them. Germline V gene sequence: CDR1 ENHRY, CDR2 SYGVKD. The chain's CDR3 is CAISESRSVLQETQYF. The CDR3 nucleotides read TGTGCCATCAGTGAGTCGAGATCGGTCCTTCAAGAGACCCAGTACTTC.

This chain joins TRBV19 and TRBJ2-7; D tentatively fits TRBD1 or TRBD2 (5 bases each). This CDR3 region has 13 residues. V was pared by 3 bases and J by 3 bases, with 9 bases between. Germline V lookup: CDR1 LNHDA, CDR2 SQIVND (reference sequence). The CDR3 DNA reads TGTGCCAGTAGTATCTGGGGGAGCTACGAGCAGTACTTC. Residues: CASSIWGSYEQYF.

The V and J genes are TRBV4-1 and TRBJ1-3; perhaps TRBD1 as D (5 bases). The V end was cut by 1 base, the J end by 0 bases, with 10 bases between. The germline V gene has CDR1 MGHRA and CDR2 YSYEKL. CDR3 length: 16 residues. CDR3 in DNA: TGCGCCAGCAGCCAAGTGTCAGGGAACTCTGGAAACACCATATATTTT. This sequence encodes CASSQVSGNSGNTIYF.